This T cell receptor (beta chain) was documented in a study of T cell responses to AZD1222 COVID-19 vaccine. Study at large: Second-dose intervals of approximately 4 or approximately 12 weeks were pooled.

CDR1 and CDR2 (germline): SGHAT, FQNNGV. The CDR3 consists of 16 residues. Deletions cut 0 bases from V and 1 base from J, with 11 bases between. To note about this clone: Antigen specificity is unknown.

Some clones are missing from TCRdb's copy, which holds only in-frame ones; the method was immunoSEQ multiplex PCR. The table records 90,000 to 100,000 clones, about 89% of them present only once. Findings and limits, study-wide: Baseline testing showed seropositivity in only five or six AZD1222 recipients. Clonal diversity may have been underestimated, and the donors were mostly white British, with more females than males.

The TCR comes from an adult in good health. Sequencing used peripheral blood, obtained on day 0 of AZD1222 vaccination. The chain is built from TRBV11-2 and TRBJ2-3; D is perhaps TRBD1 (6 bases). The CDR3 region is CASSLDRAGGTDTQYF. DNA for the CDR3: TGTGCCAGCAGCTTAGATCGGGCAGGGGGCACAGATACGCAGTATTTT.